This T cell receptor beta chain was identified during a study of T cell changes during pregnancy in multiple sclerosis. V lost 4 bases and J 5 bases, leaving 15 bases between the germline ends. In germline, CDR1 is SGHRS, CDR2 YFSETQ. The CDR3 is made up of 15 amino acids. Data came from immunoSEQ multiplex PCR; TCRdb stores just in-frame clones and leaves some out. The top ten hold 3.7% of the sample, which has tens of thousands of clones, just under 95% seen once. The source is a female donor in good health, enrolled as a control in a pregnancy study. The sample here was peripheral blood, taken after pregnancy. J is TRBJ2-2 and V is TRBV5-1; TRBD2 is a possible D gene (6 bases). The CDR3 region has the DNA TGCGCCAGCAGCCTCGGGCCCCGGGAGACCGGGGAGCTGTTTTTT. It is translated as CASSLGPRETGELFF.